The clone carrying this TCR beta chain was observed at least ten times. Its antigen is not identified. One entry per CDR3 protein results from TCRdb running MiXCR on the 5' RACE reads. Of more than 300,000 distinct CDR3 sequences detected, about 10% appear once; the ten largest clones hold over 3%. The sample originates from a study of T cells after yellow fever vaccination. Study-level points and caveats: FACS-sorted repertoires could harbor abundant contaminating bulk-population clonotypes. Some clonotypes were seen in both the CD4 and the CD8 compartments. These made up a small share and likely arose from convergent recombination. The secondary response was weaker but peaked faster, day 5 versus 15. Reappearance after the booster was observed for most primary-vaccination clones (96% CD4, almost 90% CD8).

This CDR3 contains 17 residues. Germline V gene sequence: CDR1 SGHRS, CDR2 YFSETQ. J was trimmed by 2 bases and V by 4 bases; bases with no gene match: 5. Sequencing used CD4+ T cells sorted from PBMCs, obtained 45 days after the yellow fever booster vaccination. V usage is TRBV5-1 and J usage is TRBJ2-3, with 15 bases that match TRBD2. The sequence came from a man younger than 30 who received the YFV17D yellow fever vaccine. The CDR3 DNA follows: TGCGCCAGCAGCAGTGGGACTAGCGGGGGGTTCACAGATACGCAGTATTTT. Its translation: CASSSGTSGGFTDTQYF. Supplemented by reference TRBV5-1 and TRBJ2-3, the full variable domain reads KAGVTQTPRYLIKTRGQQVTLSCSPISGHRSVSWYQQTPGQGLQFLFEYFSETQRNKGNFPGRFSGRQFSNSRSEMNVSTLELGDSALYLCASSSGTSGGFTDTQYFGPGTRLTVL.